Detailed here is one T cell receptor (beta chain). Its antigen is as yet unknown. Several immunoSEQ plates held equal portions of the genomic DNA taken from each subset. Using immunoSEQ multiplex PCR, the repertoire was profiled, and TCRdb retains in-frame clones only, with some absent. In the table there are approximately 95,000 clones, under 70% of which are singletons. This sample is part of a study of shared clonotypes between healthy human individuals. Study summary: Donors had three CD4 naive, three CD4 memory, two CD8 naive and one CD8 memory plate apiece.

This CDR3 has 12 amino acids. The germline gives CDR1 MNHEY, CDR2 SMNVEV (reference sequence). Deletions cut 6 bases from V and 5 bases from J, with 11 bases between. The study's findings and limits: Clonotype sharing among donors was thought likely to change with sequencing depth.

Donors were healthy HIV-negative adults without recent acute infections or vaccinations. The specimen was memory CD8+ T cells sorted from blood. The subset was: CD45RO+ cells pooled with CCR7-negative TemRA cells. The clonotype comes from a man under 40 in good health. V and J are TRBV27 and TRBJ2-7, with unresolved D. The CDR3 sequence is CASSYLGDEQYF. CDR3 nucleotide sequence: TGTGCCAGCAGCTACCTTGGGGACGAGCAGTACTTC.